These 3 T cell receptor beta chains were all obtained from the same sample, sequenced in a study of Graves' ophthalmopathy and Graves' hyperthyroidism. Beta-chain TCR CDR3 regions were amplified from RNA transcripts. First-round RT-PCR employed HTBI primers, with a second-round multiplex PCR after it. Each CDR3 protein gets one entry after TCRdb re-called the multiplex PCR reads with MiXCR. The sample has fewer than 350,000 distinct CDR3 sequences; 15% to 20% are singletons. The sequencing sample was made of peripheral blood. These receptors all stem from an adult man with Graves' ophthalmopathy.

This clonotype appeared many times. The J gene is TRBJ1-2, the V gene TRBV9, with 7 bases identical to TRBD1. CDR3 length: 19 residues. Germline V gives CDR1 SGDLS, CDR2 YYNGEE. V was clipped by 4 bases and J by 4 bases; unmatched bases: 22. The CDR3 here is CASSRSQGLNEDHGYGYTF. CDR3 sequence (DNA): TGTGCCAGCAGCCGGTCACAGGGGCTTAACGAGGATCACGGCTATGGCTACACCTTC.

The sample holds many counts of this clonotype. A junction boundary mismatches the germline segment, possibly from a read error. This chain uses TRBV6-2 or TRBV6-3 with TRBJ2-2, with 11 positions matching TRBD1. Germline V gene data show CDR1 as MNHEY and CDR2 as SVGEGT. This CDR3 comprises 18 residues. Written as DNA, the CDR3 is TGTGCCAGCAGTTACTCGACGGGGACAGGGGGTTCCACCGGGGAGCTGTTGTTT. It translates to CASSYSTGTGGSTGELLF.

At least ten counts were recorded for this clonotype. This chain uses TRBV12-3 or TRBV12-4 with TRBJ1-5, with D maybe TRBD1 (6 bases). This CDR3 is 14 amino acids long. V was pared by 7 bases and J by 11 bases, with 21 bases between. The CDR3 protein is CASTRGGLGAAQHF. The CDR3 nucleotides are TGTGCCAGCACTCGGGGGGGCCTAGGGGCAGCCCAGCATTTT.